The entry below describes one T cell receptor (beta chain). The antigen remains unidentified. Naive CD8 cells lacked CD45RO and underwent positive selection for CCR7, leaving out terminally differentiated effector memory CD45RA+ cells. This sample is part of a study of shared clonotypes between healthy human individuals. Overall study findings and caveats: The study generally estimated greater richness for naive than memory subsets. Shared clonotypes across all four donors exceeded non-shared ones in generation probability. Sequencing of the sorted subsets was shown by rarefaction to be incomplete despite large depth.

The CDR3 runs 17 residues. CDR1 is SGHVS and CDR2 is FNYEAQ in the germline V gene. The V gene lost 5 bases and the J gene lost 2 bases, with 22 bases spanning the gap. Genomic DNA per cell subset filled all wells of several immunoSEQ plates. Generated by immunoSEQ multiplex PCR, the TCRdb table keeps only in-frame clones and is missing some. The repertoire consists of over 2,000,000 clones, with around 93% occurring once and the leading ten covering more than 1.5%. This clonotype was sampled from a man aged 18 to 29 in good health. Some clones in this sample may be carry-over from other donors' samples. The specimen was naive CD8+ T cells from PBMCs. The chain employs TRBV7-6 and TRBJ2-7; D might be TRBD1 or TRBD2, each matching 5 bases. CDR3 region: CASSPRQGRPFTYEQYF. Written as DNA, the CDR3 is TGTGCCAGCAGCCCCAGGCAGGGACGCCCCTTTACCTACGAGCAGTACTTC.